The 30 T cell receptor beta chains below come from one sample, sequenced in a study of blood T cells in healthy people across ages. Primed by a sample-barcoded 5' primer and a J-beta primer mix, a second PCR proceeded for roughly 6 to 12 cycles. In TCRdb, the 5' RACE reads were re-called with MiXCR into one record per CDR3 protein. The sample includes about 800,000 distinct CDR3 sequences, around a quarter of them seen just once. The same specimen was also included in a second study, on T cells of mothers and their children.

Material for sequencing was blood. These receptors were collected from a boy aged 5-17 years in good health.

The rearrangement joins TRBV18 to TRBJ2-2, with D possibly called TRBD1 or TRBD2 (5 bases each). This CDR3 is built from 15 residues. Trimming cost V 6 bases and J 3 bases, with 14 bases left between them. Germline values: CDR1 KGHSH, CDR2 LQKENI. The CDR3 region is CASSSLGVDTGELFF. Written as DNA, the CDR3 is TGTGCCAGCTCGTCACTAGGGGTCGACACCGGGGAGCTGTTTTTT.

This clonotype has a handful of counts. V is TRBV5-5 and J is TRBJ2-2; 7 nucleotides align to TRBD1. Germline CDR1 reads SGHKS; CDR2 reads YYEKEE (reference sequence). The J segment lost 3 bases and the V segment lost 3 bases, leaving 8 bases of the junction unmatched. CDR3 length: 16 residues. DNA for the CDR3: TGTGCCAGCAGCTCCCCAAGGGGGACAGACACCGGGGAGCTGTTTTTT. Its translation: CASSSPRGTDTGELFF.

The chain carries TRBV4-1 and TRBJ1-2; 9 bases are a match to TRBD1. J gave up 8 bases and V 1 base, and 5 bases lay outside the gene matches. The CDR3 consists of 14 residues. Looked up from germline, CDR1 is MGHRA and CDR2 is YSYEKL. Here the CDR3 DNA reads TGCGCCAGCAGCCAAGCGACAGGGGGTTTGGGCTACACCTTC. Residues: CASSQATGGLGYTF.

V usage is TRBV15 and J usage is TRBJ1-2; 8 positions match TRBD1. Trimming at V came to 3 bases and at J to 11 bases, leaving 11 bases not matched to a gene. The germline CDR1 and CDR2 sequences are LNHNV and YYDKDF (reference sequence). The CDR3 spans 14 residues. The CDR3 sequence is CATSSTQGAPLYTF. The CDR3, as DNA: TGTGCCACCAGCAGTACTCAGGGGGCCCCCCTATACACCTTC. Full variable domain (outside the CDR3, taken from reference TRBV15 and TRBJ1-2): DAMVIQNPRYQVTQFGKPVTLSCSQTLNHNVMYWYQQKSSQAPKLLFHYYDKDFNNEADTPDNFQSRRPNTSFCFLDIRSPGLGDTAMYLCATSSTQGAPLYTFGSGTRLTVV.

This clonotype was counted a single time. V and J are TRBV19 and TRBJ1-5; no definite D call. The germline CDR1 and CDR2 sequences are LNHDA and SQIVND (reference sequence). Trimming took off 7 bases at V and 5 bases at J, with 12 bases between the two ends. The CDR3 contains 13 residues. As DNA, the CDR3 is TGTGCCAGTACCGCCGGCCATTATCAGCCCCAGCATTTT. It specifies CASTAGHYQPQHF.

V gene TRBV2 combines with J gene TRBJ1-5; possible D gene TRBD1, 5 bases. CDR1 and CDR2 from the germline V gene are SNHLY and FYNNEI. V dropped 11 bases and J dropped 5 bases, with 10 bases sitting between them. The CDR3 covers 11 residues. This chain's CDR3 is CAVGGDQPQHF. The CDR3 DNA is TGTGCCGTTGGGGGAGATCAGCCCCAGCATTTT.

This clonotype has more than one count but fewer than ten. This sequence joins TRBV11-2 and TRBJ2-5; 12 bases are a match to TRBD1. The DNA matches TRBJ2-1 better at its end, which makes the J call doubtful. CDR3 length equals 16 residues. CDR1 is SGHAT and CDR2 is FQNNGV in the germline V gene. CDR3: CASSPGTGGMYNEQFF. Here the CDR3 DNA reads TGTGCCAGCAGCCCGGGGACAGGGGGCATGTACAATGAGCAGTTCTTC.

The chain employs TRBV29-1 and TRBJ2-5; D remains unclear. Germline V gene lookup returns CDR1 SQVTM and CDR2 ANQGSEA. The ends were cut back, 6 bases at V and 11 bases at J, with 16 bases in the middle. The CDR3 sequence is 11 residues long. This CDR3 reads CSVVWSGEQYF. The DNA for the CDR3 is TGCAGCGTGGTGTGGAGTGGAGAGCAGTACTTC.

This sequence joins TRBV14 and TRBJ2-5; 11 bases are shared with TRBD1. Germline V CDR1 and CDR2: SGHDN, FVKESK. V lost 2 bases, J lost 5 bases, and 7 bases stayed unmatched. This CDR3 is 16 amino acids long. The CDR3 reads CASSQSDRGRRETQYF. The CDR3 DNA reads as TGTGCCAGCAGCCAATCGGACAGGGGGCGCCGGGAGACCCAGTACTTC.

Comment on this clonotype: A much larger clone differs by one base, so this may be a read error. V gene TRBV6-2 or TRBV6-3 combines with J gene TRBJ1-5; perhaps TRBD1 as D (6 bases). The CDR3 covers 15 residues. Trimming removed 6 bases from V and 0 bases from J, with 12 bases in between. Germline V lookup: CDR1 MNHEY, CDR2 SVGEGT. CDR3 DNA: TGTGCCAGCAGCCGCACAGGGATTAGCAATCAGCCCCAGCATTTT. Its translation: CASSRTGISNQPQHF.

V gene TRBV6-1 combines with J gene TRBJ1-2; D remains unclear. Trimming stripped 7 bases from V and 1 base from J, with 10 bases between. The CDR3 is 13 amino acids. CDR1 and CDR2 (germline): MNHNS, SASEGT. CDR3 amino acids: CASKDNSNYGYTF. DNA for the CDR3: TGTGCCAGCAAAGATAACAGTAACTATGGCTACACCTTC.

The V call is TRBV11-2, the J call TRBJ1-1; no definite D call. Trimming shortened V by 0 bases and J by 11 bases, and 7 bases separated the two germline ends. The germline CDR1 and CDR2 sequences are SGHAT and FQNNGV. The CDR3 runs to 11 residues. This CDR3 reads CASSLDVYAFF. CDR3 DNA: TGTGCCAGCAGCTTAGACGTCTACGCTTTCTTT.

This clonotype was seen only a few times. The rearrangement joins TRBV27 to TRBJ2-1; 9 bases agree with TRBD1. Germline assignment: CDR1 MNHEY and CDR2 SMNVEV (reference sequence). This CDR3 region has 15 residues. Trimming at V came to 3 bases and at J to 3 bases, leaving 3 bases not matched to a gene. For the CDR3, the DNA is TGTGCCAGCAGTTTCGCGGGACAGGGCTACAATGAGCAGTTCTTC. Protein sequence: CASSFAGQGYNEQFF.

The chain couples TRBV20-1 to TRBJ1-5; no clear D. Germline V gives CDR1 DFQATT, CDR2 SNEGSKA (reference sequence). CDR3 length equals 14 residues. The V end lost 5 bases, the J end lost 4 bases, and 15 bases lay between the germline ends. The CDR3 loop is CSAQIRAENQPQHF. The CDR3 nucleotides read TGCAGTGCTCAAATAAGGGCAGAAAATCAGCCCCAGCATTTT.

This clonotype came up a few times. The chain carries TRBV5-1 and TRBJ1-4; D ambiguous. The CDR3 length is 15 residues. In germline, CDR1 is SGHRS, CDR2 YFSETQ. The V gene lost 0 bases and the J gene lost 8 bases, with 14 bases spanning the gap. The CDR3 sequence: CASSLEAHPGEKLFF. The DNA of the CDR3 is TGCGCCAGCAGCTTGGAGGCCCACCCCGGCGAAAAACTGTTTTTT.

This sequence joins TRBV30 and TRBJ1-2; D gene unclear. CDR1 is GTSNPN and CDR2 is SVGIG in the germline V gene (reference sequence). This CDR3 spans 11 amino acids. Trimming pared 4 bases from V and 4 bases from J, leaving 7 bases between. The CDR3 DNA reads TGTGCCTGGAAGTCTAGCTATGGCTACACCTTC. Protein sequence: CAWKSSYGYTF.

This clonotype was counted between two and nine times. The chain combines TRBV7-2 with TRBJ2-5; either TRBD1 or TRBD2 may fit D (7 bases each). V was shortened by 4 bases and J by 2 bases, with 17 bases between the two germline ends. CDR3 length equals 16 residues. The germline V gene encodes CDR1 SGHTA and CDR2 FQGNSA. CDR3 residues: CASSSRGGRKQETQYF. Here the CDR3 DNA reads TGTGCCAGCAGCTCCAGGGGGGGGCGGAAACAAGAGACCCAGTACTTC.

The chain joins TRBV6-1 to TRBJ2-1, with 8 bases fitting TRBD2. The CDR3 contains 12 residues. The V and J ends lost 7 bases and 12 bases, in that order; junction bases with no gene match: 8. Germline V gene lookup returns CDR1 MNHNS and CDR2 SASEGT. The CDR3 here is CASTGREGRQFF. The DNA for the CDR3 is TGTGCCAGCACGGGTCGGGAGGGTAGGCAGTTCTTC.

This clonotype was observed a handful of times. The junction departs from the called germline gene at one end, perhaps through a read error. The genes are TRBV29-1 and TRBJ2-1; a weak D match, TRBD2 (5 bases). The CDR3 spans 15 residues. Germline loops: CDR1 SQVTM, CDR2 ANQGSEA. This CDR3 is CSVEDPAVPYNKQFF. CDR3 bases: TGCAGCGTTGAAGATCCAGCGGTCCCCTACAATAAGCAGTTCTTC.

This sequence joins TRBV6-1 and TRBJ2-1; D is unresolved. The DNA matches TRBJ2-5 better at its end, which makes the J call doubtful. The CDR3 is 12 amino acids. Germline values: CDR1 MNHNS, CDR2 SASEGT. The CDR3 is CASARFPGTQYF. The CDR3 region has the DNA TGTGCCAGCGCCCGTTTTCCAGGGACCCAGTACTTC.

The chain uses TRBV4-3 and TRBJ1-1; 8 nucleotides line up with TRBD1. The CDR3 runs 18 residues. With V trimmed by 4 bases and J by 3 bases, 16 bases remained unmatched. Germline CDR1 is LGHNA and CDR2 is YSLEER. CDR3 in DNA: TGCGCCAGCAGCCCCCTGGGGCCAGGGGGCGACGATTACACTGAAGCTTTCTTT. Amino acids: CASSPLGPGGDDYTEAFF.

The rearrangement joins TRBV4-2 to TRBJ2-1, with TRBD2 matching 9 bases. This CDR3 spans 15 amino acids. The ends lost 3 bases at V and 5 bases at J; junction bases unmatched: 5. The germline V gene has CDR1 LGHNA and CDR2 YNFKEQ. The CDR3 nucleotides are TGTGCCAGCAGCCAGCCGGGACTAGCTAACAATGAGCAGTTCTTC. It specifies CASSQPGLANNEQFF.

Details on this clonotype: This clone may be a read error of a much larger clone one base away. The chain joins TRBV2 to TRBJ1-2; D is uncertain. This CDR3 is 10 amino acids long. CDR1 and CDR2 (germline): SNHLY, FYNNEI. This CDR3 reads CAGSENGYTF. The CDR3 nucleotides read TGTGCCGGCAGTGAGAATGGCTACACCTTC.

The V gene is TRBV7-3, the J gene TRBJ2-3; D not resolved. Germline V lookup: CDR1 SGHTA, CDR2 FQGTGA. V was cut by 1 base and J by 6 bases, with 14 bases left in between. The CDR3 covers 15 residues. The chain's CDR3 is CASSLKAGPRDTQYF. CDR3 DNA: TGTGCCAGCAGCTTAAAGGCTGGACCCCGCGATACGCAGTATTTT. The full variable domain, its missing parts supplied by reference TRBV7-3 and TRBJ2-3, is GAGVSQTPSNKVTEKGKYVELRCDPISGHTALYWYRQSLGQGPEFLIYFQGTGAADDSGLPNDRFFAVRPEGSVSTLKIQRTERGDSAVYLCASSLKAGPRDTQYFGPGTRLTVL.

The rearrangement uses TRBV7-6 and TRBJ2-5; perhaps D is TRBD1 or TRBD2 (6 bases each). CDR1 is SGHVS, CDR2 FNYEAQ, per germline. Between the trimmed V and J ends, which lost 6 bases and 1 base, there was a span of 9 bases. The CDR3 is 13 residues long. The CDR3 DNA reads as TGTGCCAGCAGACCGGGGGCCCAAGAGACCCAGTACTTC. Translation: CASRPGAQETQYF.

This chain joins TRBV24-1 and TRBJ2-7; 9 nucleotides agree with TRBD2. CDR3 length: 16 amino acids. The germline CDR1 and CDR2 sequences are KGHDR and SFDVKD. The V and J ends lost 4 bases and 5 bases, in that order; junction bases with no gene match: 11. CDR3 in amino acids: CATSDRVAGEIHEQYF. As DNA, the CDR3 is TGTGCCACCAGTGACCGAGTAGCGGGAGAAATCCACGAGCAGTACTTC.

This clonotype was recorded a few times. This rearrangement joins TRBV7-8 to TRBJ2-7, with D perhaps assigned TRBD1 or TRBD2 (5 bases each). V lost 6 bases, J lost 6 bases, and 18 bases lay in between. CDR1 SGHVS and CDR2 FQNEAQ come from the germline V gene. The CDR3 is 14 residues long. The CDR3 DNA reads TGTGCCAGCAGTTCCCCAGGGAGCAAGCGCGAGCAGTACTTC. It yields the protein CASSSPGSKREQYF.

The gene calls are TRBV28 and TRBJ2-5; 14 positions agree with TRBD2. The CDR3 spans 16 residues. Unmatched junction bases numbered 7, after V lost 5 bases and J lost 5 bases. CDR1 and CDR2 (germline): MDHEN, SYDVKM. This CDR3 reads CASSRRLAGGGETQYF. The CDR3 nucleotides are TGTGCCAGCAGTCGCCGACTAGCGGGAGGGGGGGAGACCCAGTACTTC.

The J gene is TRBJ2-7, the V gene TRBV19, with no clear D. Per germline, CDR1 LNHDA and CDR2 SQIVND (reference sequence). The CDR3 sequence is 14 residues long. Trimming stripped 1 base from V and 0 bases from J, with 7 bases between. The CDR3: CASSIVGASYEQYF. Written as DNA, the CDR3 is TGTGCCAGTAGTATAGTAGGAGCCTCCTACGAGCAGTACTTC.

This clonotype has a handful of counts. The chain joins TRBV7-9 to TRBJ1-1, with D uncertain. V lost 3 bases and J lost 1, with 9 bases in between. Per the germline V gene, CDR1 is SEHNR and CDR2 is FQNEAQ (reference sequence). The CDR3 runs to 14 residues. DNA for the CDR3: TGTGCCAGCAGCTTCGGACTGGCGAACACTGAAGCTTTCTTT. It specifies CASSFGLANTEAFF.